One sample yielded the 10 T cell receptor beta chains listed below, sequenced in a study of cytomegalovirus exposure and HLA in healthy donors. The PCR had 60 Vbeta and 13 Jbeta primers. TCRdb's table, derived via immunoSEQ multiplex PCR, lists solely in-frame clones and lacks some. The profile shows some 95,000 clones, around four fifths of them singletons. The sequenced sample consisted of PBMCs. These receptors were taken from a man aged 45-65 years in good health and CMV-seropositive.

The V and J genes are TRBV14 and TRBJ2-3; D might be TRBD1 (6 bases). Trimming stripped 4 bases from V and 2 bases from J, with 19 bases between. This CDR3 is 17 amino acids long. Per germline, CDR1 SGHDN and CDR2 FVKESK. In nucleotides, the CDR3 is TGTGCCAGCAGCCGGACAGCCCATTCCCAGGACACAGATACGCAGTATTTT. It translates to CASSRTAHSQDTDTQYF.

The table lists this clone with a few counts. The chain couples TRBV2 to TRBJ1-4; 7 positions match TRBD1. Trimming at V came to 4 bases and at J to 8 bases, leaving 10 bases not matched to a gene. Germline V CDR1 and CDR2: SNHLY, FYNNEI. The CDR3 has 15 amino acids. The CDR3 DNA reads TGTGCCAGCAGTGGGTCGACAGGGCTAGGAGAAAAACTGTTTTTT. Amino acids: CASSGSTGLGEKLFF. Full variable domain (remainder filled in from reference TRBV2 and TRBJ1-4): EPEVTQTPSHQVTQMGQEVILRCVPISNHLYFYWYRQILGQKVEFLVSFYNNEISEKSEIFDDQFSVERPDGSNFTLKIRSTKLEDSAMYFCASSGSTGLGEKLFFGSGTQLSVL.

A word on this clone: At one end, the junction sequence differs from germline, possibly due to a read error. This chain uses TRBV18 with TRBJ2-7; 8 nucleotides match TRBD1. The CDR3 consists of 12 residues. Germline V gene lookup returns CDR1 KGHSH and CDR2 LQKENI. CDR3 sequence (DNA): TGTGCCAGCTCACCAAAGCAGGGGGCGCTTTCGTTC. Translating gives CASSPKQGALSF. Full variable domain (rest looked up from reference TRBV18 and TRBJ2-7): NAGVMQNPRHLVRRRGQEARLRCSPMKGHSHVYWYRQLPEEGLKFMVYLQKENIIDESGMPKERFSAEFPKEGPSILRIQQVVRGDSAAYFCASSPKQGALSFGPGTRLTVT.

CDR3 DNA: TGCGCCAGCAGCCCGAAGGGGTCGACCCAAGAGACCCAGTACTTC. Protein sequence: CASSPKGSTQETQYF. V and J are TRBV5-1 and TRBJ2-5, with D possibly being TRBD1 (5 bases). V was clipped by 4 bases and J by 1 base, with 14 bases between them. CDR3 length: 15 residues. Germline CDR1 is SGHRS and CDR2 is YFSETQ.

The chain recombines TRBV6-5 with TRBJ2-7; TRBD1 matches 8 bases. The CDR3 spans 15 residues. Germline V CDR1 and CDR2: MNHEY, SVGAGI. V trimming: 6 bases; J trimming: 6 bases; junction bases outside the gene matches: 13. The CDR3: CASSPLGTGLCEQYF. The CDR3 coding sequence is TGTGCCAGCAGCCCACTGGGGACAGGCCTTTGCGAGCAGTACTTC.

The V and J genes are TRBV5-5 and TRBJ1-1; D unclear. The V and J ends lost 1 base and 2 bases respectively, with 12 bases between them. Per the germline V gene, CDR1 is SGHKS and CDR2 is YYEKEE (reference sequence). The CDR3 is made up of 15 amino acids. The CDR3 spells CASSLHAGINTEAFF. In DNA, the CDR3 is TGTGCCAGCAGCTTGCATGCAGGCATAAACACTGAAGCTTTCTTT. Looking up the rest from reference TRBV5-5 and TRBJ1-1 gives the full variable domain: DAGVTQSPTHLIKTRGQQVTLRCSPISGHKSVSWYQQVLGQGPQFIFQYYEKEERGRGNFPDRFSARQFPNYSSELNVNALLLGDSALYLCASSLHAGINTEAFFGQGTRLTVV.

This chain connects TRBV5-6 to TRBJ2-6, with D tentatively TRBD1 (5 bases). CDR1 and CDR2 (germline): SGHDT, YYEEEE. V shed 3 bases and J shed 0 bases, with 19 bases lying between them. The CDR3 sequence is 19 residues long. This chain's CDR3 is CASSSTPAGLPSGANVLTF. The CDR3 nucleotides are TGTGCCAGCAGCTCCACCCCCGCAGGGCTACCCTCTGGGGCCAACGTCCTGACTTTC. Full variable domain (missing parts from reference TRBV5-6 and TRBJ2-6): DAGVTQSPTHLIKTRGQQVTLRCSPKSGHDTVSWYQQALGQGPQFIFQYYEEEERQRGNFPDRFSGHQFPNYSSELNVNALLLGDSALYLCASSSTPAGLPSGANVLTFGAGSRLTVL.

The chain carries TRBV10-3 and TRBJ2-7, with D possibly TRBD1 on 6 matching bases. There are 13 residues in the CDR3. V was pared by 6 bases and J by 7 bases, with 16 bases between. Germline-derived CDR1 and CDR2 are ENHRY and SYGVKD. For the CDR3, the DNA is TGTGCCATCAGAGTACAGGGCACGGGGGAGCAGTACTTC. This sequence encodes CAIRVQGTGEQYF.

The gene calls are TRBV10-2 and TRBJ2-1; 7 nucleotides agree with TRBD1. Unmatched junction bases numbered 2, after V lost 3 bases and J lost 12 bases. The CDR3 length is 11 residues. Germline CDR1 is WSHSY and CDR2 is SAAADI. DNA of the CDR3: TGCGCCAGCAGTGAAGGGACAGCGCAGTTCTTC. Translation gives CASSEGTAQFF.

This rearrangement joins TRBV30 to TRBJ1-2; no definite D call. From germline, CDR1 is GTSNPN and CDR2 SVGIG (reference sequence). The CDR3 is 11 amino acids. In nucleotides, the CDR3 is TGTGGCGGCCCCGGGAGGGATGGCTACACCTTC. This translates into CGGPGRDGYTF.